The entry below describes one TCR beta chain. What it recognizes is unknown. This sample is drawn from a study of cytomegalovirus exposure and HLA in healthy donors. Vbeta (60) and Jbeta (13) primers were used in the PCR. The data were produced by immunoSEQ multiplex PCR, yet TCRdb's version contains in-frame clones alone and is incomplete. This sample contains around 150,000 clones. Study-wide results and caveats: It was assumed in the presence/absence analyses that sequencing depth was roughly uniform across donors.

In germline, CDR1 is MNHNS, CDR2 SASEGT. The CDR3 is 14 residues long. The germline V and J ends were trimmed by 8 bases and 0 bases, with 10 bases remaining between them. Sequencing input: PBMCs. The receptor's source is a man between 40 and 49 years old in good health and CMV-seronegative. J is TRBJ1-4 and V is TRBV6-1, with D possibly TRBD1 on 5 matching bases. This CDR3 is CASGRQTTNEKLFF. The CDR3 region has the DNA TGTGCCAGCGGCAGACAGACAACTAATGAAAAACTGTTTTTT.